This T cell receptor (beta chain) was found in a study of control samples from healthy donors and cancer patients (TCRdb year 2020). Turning to this clone: The clone's antigen remains unknown. No quality values exist for individual bases; no much larger clone is one base distant.

The CDR3 covers 15 residues, taking in both the cysteine and the phenylalanine. The retained sequence is limited to the CDR3, 45 bases, with the frame set at the first base. V and J lose 5 bases and 8 bases, and a span of 21 bases separates them. CDR1 LNHDA and CDR2 SQIVND were looked up in the germline V gene (reference sequence). The library was built by means of the immunoSEQ multiplex PCR assay. In its TCRdb copy, this immuneACCESS table keeps in-frame sequences only and misses some clones. Where compared with another copy, unresolved V genes explain less than half of these, and the others have no known cause. For this sample the table gives about 150,000 clones, of which around 95% were detected only once. The top ten clones comprise about 5.6% of the sample.

The chain is made from TRBV19 and TRBJ1-2; the D gene cannot be named for sure. The sequencing input was blood. The receptor was isolated from a middle-aged man in good health. The nucleotides read TGTGCCAGTAGTCGTACCTCCCCGGCCCGAGGGGGCTACACCTTC. It translates as CASSRTSPARGGYTF.